The entry that follows covers one T cell receptor (beta chain) sequence. There is no known antigen for this receptor. Per-base qualities were not stored, and no clone one base away is much larger. These data come from a study of blood T cell repertoires in COVID-19 (dated by TCRdb to about 2020). Background for the entire study: Samples from collaborators originated in the United States, Italy and Spain and spanned both the acute and convalescent phases of COVID-19. The material from the prospective study consisted of cDNA or gDNA derived from T cells, B-cell-depleted T cells, or PBMCs. Deeply sampled blood TCRbeta repertoires from subjects exposed to, actively infected with, or recovered from COVID-19 were included in the dataset. The repertoires were made available in a free public database intended to serve as a resource for research on the immune response to SARS-CoV-2. The samples were drawn from the first 160 participants of the ongoing ImmuneRACE study and from 1,254 subjects provided by 6 global collaborators. Nearly every sample came with metadata listing a de-identified subject ID, COVID-19 status, age in years and sex. Where available, HLA class I and class II types were taken from metadata supplied by the sample provider and were not determined by assay-based typing. Study-wide findings and limitations: The amount of clinical and demographic metadata varied by source and participant and was provided uncurated.

TCRbeta CDR3 regions were amplified from genomic DNA using the immunoSEQ Assay, a bias-controlled multiplex PCR. Processing in the source paper ran as follows. Nucleated cell counts per sample were estimated from amplification of reference gene primers within the assay. To quantify the absolute abundance of each unique TCRbeta CDR3 rearrangement, sequence reads were collapsed and filtered. For each sample, productive Simpson clonality was calculated as the square root of Simpson's diversity index across productive rearrangements. TCRdb holds this immuneACCESS table with in-frame rearrangements only. Some clones are missing; in checked studies, unresolved V genes explain under half, and the rest has no known cause. V and J calls and clone size come straight from that table; D and trimming were deduced from the DNA. Here the sample has under 200,000 clones; 65% to 85% occur a single time. Under 3.5% of the sample comes from the top ten.

V loses 4 bases, J loses 0 bases, and the germline ends lie 9 bases apart. The CDR3 measures 14 amino acids from cysteine to phenylalanine. The kept DNA is CDR3 alone, 42 bases in frame from the first base. From a lookup of the germline V gene, CDR1 and CDR2 are LGHNA and YSLEER. Whole blood was collected in K2EDTA tubes by collaborating institutions according to the institutions' own protocols. For TCRbeta analysis, collaborator samples were shipped as frozen whole blood, as isolated PBMCs, or as DNA extracted from either sample type. The sequence is built from TRBV4-3 and TRBJ1-2, with TRBD1 perhaps the D gene, on 5 matching bases. Sequences were obtained from peripheral blood. This clonotype originated in a woman aged 55-69 years with acute or convalescent COVID-19. Here the CDR3 is given as CASSPDTANYGYTF. The DNA sequence reads TGCGCCAGCAGCCCGGACACAGCTAACTATGGCTACACCTTC.